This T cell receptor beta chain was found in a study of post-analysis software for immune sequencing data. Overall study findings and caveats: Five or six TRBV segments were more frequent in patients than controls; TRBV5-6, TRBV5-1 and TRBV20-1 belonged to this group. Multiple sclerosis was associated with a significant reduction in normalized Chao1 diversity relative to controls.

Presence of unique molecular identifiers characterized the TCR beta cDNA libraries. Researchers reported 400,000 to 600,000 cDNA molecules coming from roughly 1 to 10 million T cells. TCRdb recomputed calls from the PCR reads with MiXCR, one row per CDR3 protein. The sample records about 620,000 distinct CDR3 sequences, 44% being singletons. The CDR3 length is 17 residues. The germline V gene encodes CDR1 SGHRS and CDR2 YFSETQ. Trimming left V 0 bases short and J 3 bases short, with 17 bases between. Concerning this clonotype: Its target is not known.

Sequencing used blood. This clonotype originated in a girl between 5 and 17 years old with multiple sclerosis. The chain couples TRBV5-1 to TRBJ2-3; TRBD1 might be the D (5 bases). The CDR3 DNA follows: TGCGCCAGCAGCTTGGTTCAGGGCCTACTTCCGACAGATACGCAGTATTTT. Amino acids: CASSLVQGLLPTDTQYF.